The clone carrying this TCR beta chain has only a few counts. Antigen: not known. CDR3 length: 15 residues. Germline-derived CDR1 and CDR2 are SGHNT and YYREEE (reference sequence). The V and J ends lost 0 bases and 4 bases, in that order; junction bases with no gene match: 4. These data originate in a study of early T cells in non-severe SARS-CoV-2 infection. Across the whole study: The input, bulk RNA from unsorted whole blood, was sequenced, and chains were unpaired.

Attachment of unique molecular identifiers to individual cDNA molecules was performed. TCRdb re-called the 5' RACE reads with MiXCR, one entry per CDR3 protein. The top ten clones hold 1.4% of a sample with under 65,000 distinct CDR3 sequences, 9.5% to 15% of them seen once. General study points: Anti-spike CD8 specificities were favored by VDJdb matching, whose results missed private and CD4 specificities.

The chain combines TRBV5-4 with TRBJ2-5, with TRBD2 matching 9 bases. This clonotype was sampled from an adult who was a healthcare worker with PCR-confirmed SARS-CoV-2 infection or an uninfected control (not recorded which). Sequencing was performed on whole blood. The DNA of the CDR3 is TGTGCCAGCAGCTTGGCAACTAGCGGGCTAGAGACCCAGTACTTC. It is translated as CASSLATSGLETQYF.